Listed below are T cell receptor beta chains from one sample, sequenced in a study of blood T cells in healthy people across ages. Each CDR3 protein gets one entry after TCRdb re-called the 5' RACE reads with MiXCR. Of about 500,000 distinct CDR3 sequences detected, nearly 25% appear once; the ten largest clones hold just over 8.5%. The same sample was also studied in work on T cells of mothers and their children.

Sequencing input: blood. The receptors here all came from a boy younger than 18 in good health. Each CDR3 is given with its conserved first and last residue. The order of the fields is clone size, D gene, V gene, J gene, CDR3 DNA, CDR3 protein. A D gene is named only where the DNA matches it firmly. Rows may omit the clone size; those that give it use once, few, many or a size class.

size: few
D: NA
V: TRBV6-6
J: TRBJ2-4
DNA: TGTGCCAGCAGCGATAATGGGTTCGCCAAAAACATTCAGCACTTC
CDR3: CASSDNGFAKNIQHF

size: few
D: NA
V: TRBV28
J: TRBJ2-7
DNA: TGTGCCAGCATCGGATCCCCCTCCTACGAGCAGTACTTC
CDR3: CASIGSPSYEQYF

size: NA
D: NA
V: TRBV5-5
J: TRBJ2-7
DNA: TGTGCCAGCAGCCACAGGACGATGGAGTTGGAGAACGAGCAGTACTTC
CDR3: CASSHRTMELENEQYF

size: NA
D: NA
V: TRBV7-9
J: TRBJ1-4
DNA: TGTGCCGGCAGCTTACACAGGGCCGCTAATGAAAAACTGTTTTTT
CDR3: CAGSLHRAANEKLFF

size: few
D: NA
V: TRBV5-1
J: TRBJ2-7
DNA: TGCGCCAGCAGCTTGGAATTCGGAGGTAACGAGCAGTACTTC
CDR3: CASSLEFGGNEQYF

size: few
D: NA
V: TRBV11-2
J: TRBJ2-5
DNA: TGTGCCAGCAGCTTAAGTGAGGGGGTAGGGGCGATAGGGGAGACCCAGTACTTC
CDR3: CASSLSEGVGAIGETQYF

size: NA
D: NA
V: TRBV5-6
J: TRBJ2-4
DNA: TGTGCCAGCAGCTTGTACTCTGCGGGAACGGACATTCAGTACTTC
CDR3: CASSLYSAGTDIQYF

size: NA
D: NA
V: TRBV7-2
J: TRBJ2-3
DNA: TGTGCCAGCAGCCAATATAGAAGCGCTACAGATACGCAGTATTTT
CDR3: CASSQYRSATDTQYF

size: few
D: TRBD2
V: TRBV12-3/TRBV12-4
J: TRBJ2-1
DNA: TGTGCCAGCAGTTTCCTTCAGCGGGAGGGCCAGGGTGAGCAGTTCTTC
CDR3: CASSFLQREGQGEQFF

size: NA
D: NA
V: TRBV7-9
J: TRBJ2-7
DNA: TGTGCCAGCAGCAATTCTTACCCGGATAAGCCGTCCTACGAGCAGTACTTC
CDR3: CASSNSYPDKPSYEQYF

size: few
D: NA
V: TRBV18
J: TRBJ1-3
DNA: TGTGCCAGCTCACTAGTGAGACCAGACTCTGGAAACACCATATATTTT
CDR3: CASSLVRPDSGNTIYF

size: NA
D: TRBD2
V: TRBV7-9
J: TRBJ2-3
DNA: TGTGCCAGCAGCCCAGCTAGCGGGGACACAGATACGCAGTATTTT
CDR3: CASSPASGDTDTQYF

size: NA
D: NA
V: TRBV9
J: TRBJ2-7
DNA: TGTGCCAGCAGCGAGTCAGGCTCAGGCTCCTACGAGCAGTACTTC
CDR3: CASSESGSGSYEQYF

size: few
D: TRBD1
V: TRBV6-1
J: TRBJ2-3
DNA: TGTGCCAGCAGTGAAGCGCTAGGGGGCTTCACAGATACGCAGTATTTT
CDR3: CASSEALGGFTDTQYF

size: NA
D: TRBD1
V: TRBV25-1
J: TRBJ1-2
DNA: TGTGCCAGCAGTCAGACAGGGGGATACTATGGCTACACCTTC
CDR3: CASSQTGGYYGYTF

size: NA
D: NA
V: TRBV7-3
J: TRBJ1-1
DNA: TGTGCCAGCAGTCCTGTCAGGGACGTGAACACTGAAGCTTTCTTT
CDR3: CASSPVRDVNTEAFF

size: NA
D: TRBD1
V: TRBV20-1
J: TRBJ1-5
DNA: TGCAGTGCTAGAGATGAGACAGGGGCTGGCAATCAGCCCCAGCATTTT
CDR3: CSARDETGAGNQPQHF

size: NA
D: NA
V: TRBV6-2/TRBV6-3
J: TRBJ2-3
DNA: TGTGCCAGCAGTTACCCCTCCAGCGGTGGAGCAGATACGCAGTATTTT
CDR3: CASSYPSSGGADTQYF

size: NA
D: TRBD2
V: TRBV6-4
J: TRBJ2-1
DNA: TGTGCCAGCATAAACGGGGGGGCCTACAATGAGCAGTTCTTC
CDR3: CASINGGAYNEQFF

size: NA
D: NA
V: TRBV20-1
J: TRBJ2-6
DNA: TGCATTGCTCAGGGATTCGGGGGCTCTGGGGCCAACGTCCCGACTTTC
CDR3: CIAQGFGGSGANVPTF

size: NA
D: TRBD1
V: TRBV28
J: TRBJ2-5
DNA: TGTGCCAGCAGTCCGTCACCGGGACAGGAACAAGAGACCCAGTACTTC
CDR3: CASSPSPGQEQETQYF

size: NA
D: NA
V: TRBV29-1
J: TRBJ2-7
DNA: TGCAGCGTTCTGAGTGACGAGCAGTACTTC
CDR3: CSVLSDEQYF

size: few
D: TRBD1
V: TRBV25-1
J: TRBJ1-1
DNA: TGTGCCACCCGGACAGGGGACGCTGAAGCTTTCTTT
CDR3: CATRTGDAEAFF

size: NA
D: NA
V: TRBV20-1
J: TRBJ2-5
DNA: TGCAGTGCGGTAAGCTACCGGGACTTGGAAGAGACCCAGTACTTC
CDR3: CSAVSYRDLEETQYF

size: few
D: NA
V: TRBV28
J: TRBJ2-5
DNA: TGTGCCAGCAGTCTGGACACGGCGAGGGGGTACCAAGAGACCCAGTACTTC
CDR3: CASSLDTARGYQETQYF